This T cell receptor beta chain was observed in a study of blood T cell repertoires in COVID-19. Overall study context: The samples span acute and convalescent COVID-19 from the United States, Italy and Spain. PBMCs, B-cell-depleted T cells, or T cells were the source of the cDNA or gDNA that made up the material.

The CDR3 has 14 residues. CDR1 is SGDLS and CDR2 is YYNGEE in the germline V gene. V lost 0 bases and J 6 bases, leaving 12 bases between the germline ends. This table comes from immunoSEQ multiplex PCR, and its TCRdb copy is limited to in-frame clones, with some not included. The sample lists around 190,000 clones, around 89% occurring once. The J gene is TRBJ1-2, the V gene TRBV9; D possibly corresponds to TRBD1 (5 bases). Sequencing was performed on peripheral blood. The TCR was taken from a man younger than 35 who had recovered from COVID-19. CDR3 sequence: CASSVDGRVDGYTF. In DNA form, the CDR3 reads TGTGCCAGCAGCGTAGATGGCAGGGTCGATGGCTACACCTTC. Filled out from reference TRBV9 and TRBJ1-2, the complete variable domain reads DSGVTQTPKHLITATGQRVTLRCSPRSGDLSVYWYQQSLDQGLQFLIQYYNGEERAKGNILERFSAQQFPDLHSELNLSSLELGDSALYFCASSVDGRVDGYTFGSGTRLTVV.